There are many counts of the clone carrying this T cell receptor beta chain. The antigen is unknown. Libraries of TCR beta came from quantitative 5'-RACE with molecular barcodes. TCRdb reprocessed the 5' RACE reads via MiXCR and lists one record per CDR3 protein. The sample contains tens of thousands of distinct CDR3 sequences, roughly 7.9% of which appear only once. This record belongs to a study of CD8 T cells in ankylosing spondylitis. Germline V gives CDR1 KGHDR, CDR2 SFDVKD. The CDR3 is 12 amino acids. Between the trimmed V and J ends, which lost 3 bases and 9 bases, there was a span of 9 bases. General study findings and limits: Disease-linked clones were reportedly significantly enriched in matched ankylosing spondylitis synovial fluid. What seemed typical of ankylosing spondylitis blood was a TCR beta motif built from roughly eight highly homologous variants.

The rearrangement links TRBV24-1 to TRBJ2-3, with D possibly TRBD1 on 5 matching bases. The sequencing sample was made of blood, either unsorted or a sorted T cell fraction (not recorded which). This receptor was taken from a male donor with ankylosing spondylitis or in good health (not recorded which). The CDR3 DNA sequence: TGTGCCACCAGTGATCAGGGTGCGACGCAGTATTTT. This gives the protein CATSDQGATQYF.